The present entry profiles one T cell receptor beta chain with its context. This sample was taken from a study of blood T cell repertoires in COVID-19. Study-wide background: Spain, Italy and the United States supplied samples that represented acute and convalescent COVID-19. The cDNA or gDNA used as material had been derived from T cells, B-cell-depleted T cells, or PBMCs.

As processed by the authors: Quantification of nucleated cells was approximated via reference gene primer amplification. Sequencing was performed with immunoSEQ multiplex PCR; in TCRdb, only in-frame clones are kept and a portion is missing. V, J and clone size were drawn from that table, and D and trimming were deduced from the DNA. The table lists approximately 230,000 clones, roughly 84% of them singletons. Input material: peripheral blood. This TCR was recovered from a woman aged 40 to 55 who had recovered from COVID-19.

This chain's CDR3 is CASSPFTGGNQPQHF. The CDR3 nucleotides read TGTGCCAGCAGCCCATTTACAGGGGGCAATCAGCCCCAGCATTTT. V usage is TRBV7-6 and J usage is TRBJ1-5; TRBD1 agrees at 7 bases. Losses at the gene ends were 5 bases for V and 2 bases for J; bases not matched to a gene: 6. The CDR3 sequence is 15 residues long. From germline, CDR1 is SGHVS and CDR2 FNYEAQ.